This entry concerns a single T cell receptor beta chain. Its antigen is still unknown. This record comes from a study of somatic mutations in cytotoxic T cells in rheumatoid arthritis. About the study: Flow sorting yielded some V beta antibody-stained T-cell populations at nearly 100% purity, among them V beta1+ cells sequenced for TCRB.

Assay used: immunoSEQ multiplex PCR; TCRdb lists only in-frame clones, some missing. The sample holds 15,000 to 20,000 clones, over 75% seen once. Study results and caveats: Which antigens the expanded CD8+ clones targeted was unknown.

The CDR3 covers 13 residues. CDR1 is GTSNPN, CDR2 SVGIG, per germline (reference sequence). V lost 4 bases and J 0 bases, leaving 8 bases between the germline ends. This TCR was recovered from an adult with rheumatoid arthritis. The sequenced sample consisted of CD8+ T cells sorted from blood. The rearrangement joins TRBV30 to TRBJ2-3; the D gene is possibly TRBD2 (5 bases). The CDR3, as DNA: TGTGCCTGGAATAGCGTTAGCACAGATACGCAGTATTTT. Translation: CAWNSVSTDTQYF.